This section outlines one T cell receptor (beta chain) sequence together with its context. The antigen remains undetermined. This sample is part of a study of T cell responses to AZD1222 COVID-19 vaccine. The study, taken as a whole, reports: Spike-specific TCR breadth rose after two AZD1222 doses, and depth rose as well. Mostly white British, mostly female donors; authors suggested clonal diversity may be underestimated. Seropositive status at baseline applied to only 5 to 7 AZD1222 recipients.

Some second doses came at about 4 weeks and others at about 12 weeks; these were pooled. The repertoire was sequenced with immunoSEQ multiplex PCR; TCRdb's copy has only in-frame clones and lacks some. Among about 270,000 clones, around 92% were seen once, and the ten largest hold roughly 0.6%. This clonotype was sampled from an adult who received the AZD1222 COVID-19 vaccine. The sequencing used peripheral blood, collected 28 days after the second AZD1222 dose.

For the CDR3, the DNA is TGTGCCAGCAGCGGGGAAAGGGCCACCTTCACTGAAGCTTTCTTT. Translating gives CASSGERATFTEAFF. The V gene is TRBV6-5, the J gene TRBJ1-1; D not resolved. Looked up from germline, CDR1 is MNHEY and CDR2 is SVGAGI. V lost 6 bases and J 4 bases, leaving 18 bases between the germline ends. The CDR3 loop spans 15 amino acids.